The next 21 T cell receptor beta chains were all read from a single sample in a study of OX40 agonist ivuxolimab in advanced cancers. Sequencing was performed with immunoSEQ multiplex PCR; in TCRdb, only in-frame clones are kept and a portion is missing. The table has 80,000 or so clones, approximately 86% seen once; the top ten hold nearly 8%. Sample: CD4+ or CD8+ T cells sorted from blood, taken in a trial of the OX40 agonist ivuxolimab. These receptors were taken from an adult with an advanced solid tumor such as melanoma, head and neck, liver or kidney cancer.

The J gene is TRBJ2-2, the V gene TRBV7-3; D is possibly TRBD1 or TRBD2 (5 bases each). V dropped 2 bases and J dropped 2 bases, with 18 bases sitting between them. CDR1 is SGHTA and CDR2 is FQGTGA in the germline V gene. This CDR3 has 18 residues. DNA of the CDR3: TGTGCCAGCAGCTTATCAGTGGGGGTCGGAGACAACACCGGGGAGCTGTTTTTT. Residues: CASSLSVGVGDNTGELFF. Using reference TRBV7-3 and TRBJ2-2 for the parts outside the CDR3, the full variable domain is GAGVSQTPSNKVTEKGKYVELRCDPISGHTALYWYRQSLGQGPEFLIYFQGTGAADDSGLPNDRFFAVRPEGSVSTLKIQRTERGDSAVYLCASSLSVGVGDNTGELFFGEGSRLTVL.

The V call is TRBV28, the J call TRBJ1-2; D possibly corresponds to TRBD1 (6 bases). Germline V lookup: CDR1 MDHEN, CDR2 SYDVKM. V shed 6 bases and J shed 5 bases, with 13 bases lying between them. The CDR3 contains 13 residues. The CDR3 region is CASRGGGVYGYTF. The CDR3, as DNA: TGTGCCAGCAGAGGTGGGGGCGTATATGGCTACACCTTC.

The chain recombines TRBV10-3 with TRBJ1-5; D is undetermined. The CDR3 loop spans 18 amino acids. V lost 0 bases and J 0 bases, leaving 15 bases between the germline ends. From germline, CDR1 is ENHRY and CDR2 SYGVKD. The CDR3 coding sequence is TGTGCCATCAGTGAGTCGAAGGGCCCTTCTTATAGCAATCAGCCCCAGCATTTT. As protein: CAISESKGPSYSNQPQHF.

The chain has TRBV11-2 and TRBJ2-7; the D gene is possibly TRBD2 (6 bases). Germline CDR1 is SGHAT and CDR2 is FQNNGV. V was clipped by 2 bases and J by 6 bases, with 14 bases between them. The CDR3 sequence is 14 residues long. The CDR3 protein is CASSLIPSAVEQYF. The CDR3 coding sequence is TGTGCCAGCAGCTTAATCCCTAGCGCAGTCGAGCAGTACTTC.

The J gene is TRBJ2-7, the V gene TRBV7-6; 7 bases align to TRBD1. The V gene end was trimmed by 5 bases and the J gene end by 3 bases; junction bases not matched to a gene: 7. Germline-derived CDR1 and CDR2 are SGHVS and FNYEAQ. The CDR3 runs 14 residues. CDR3 DNA: TGTGCCAGCAGCAATGGGGCAGGGGGCTACGAGCAGTACTTC. Translation gives CASSNGAGGYEQYF.

The genes are TRBV9 and TRBJ2-2; D gene ambiguous. Germline assignment: CDR1 SGDLS and CDR2 YYNGEE. There are 14 residues in the CDR3. Trimming took 5 bases from V and 8 from J, leaving 16 bases between them. DNA of the CDR3: TGTGCCAGCAGGAAGGGCTCCCTGGGGGGGGAGCTGTTTTTT. Translation gives CASRKGSLGGELFF.

The rearrangement links TRBV7-3 to TRBJ2-1, with 12 bases identical to TRBD2. Germline CDR1 reads SGHTA; CDR2 reads FQGTGA. After removal of 5 bases from V and 9 bases from J, the junction contained 8 bases not matched to a gene. The CDR3 is made up of 15 amino acids. The CDR3 reads CASSPSGRAGSEQFF. In DNA, the CDR3 is TGTGCCAGCAGCCCTAGCGGGAGGGCCGGAAGTGAGCAGTTCTTC. The variable domain in full, completed from reference TRBV7-3 and TRBJ2-1, reads GAGVSQTPSNKVTEKGKYVELRCDPISGHTALYWYRQSLGQGPEFLIYFQGTGAADDSGLPNDRFFAVRPEGSVSTLKIQRTERGDSAVYLCASSPSGRAGSEQFFGPGTRLTVL.

The chain carries TRBV5-5 and TRBJ2-7, with D tentatively TRBD1 (6 bases). The CDR3 covers 16 residues. Looked up from germline, CDR1 is SGHKS and CDR2 is YYEKEE (reference sequence). The germline V and J ends were trimmed by 1 base and 5 bases, with 19 bases remaining between them. The CDR3 spells CASSLWGTQGFDEQYF. The DNA of the CDR3 is TGTGCCAGCAGCTTGTGGGGGACACAGGGTTTCGACGAGCAGTACTTC.

This rearrangement joins TRBV9 to TRBJ1-4; D is unresolved. Germline V CDR1 and CDR2: SGDLS, YYNGEE. V dropped 0 bases and J dropped 3 bases, with 6 bases sitting between them. This CDR3 has 14 amino acids. The CDR3 spells CASSVETSNEKLFF. The CDR3 nucleotides read TGTGCCAGCAGCGTAGAAACTTCTAATGAAAAACTGTTTTTT. Combining the CDR3 with reference TRBV9 and TRBJ1-4 gives the whole variable domain DSGVTQTPKHLITATGQRVTLRCSPRSGDLSVYWYQQSLDQGLQFLIQYYNGEERAKGNILERFSAQQFPDLHSELNLSSLELGDSALYFCASSVETSNEKLFFGSGTQLSVL.

The chain combines TRBV5-4 with TRBJ2-5; 14 bases agree with TRBD2. The J segment lost 2 bases and the V segment lost 4 bases, leaving 4 bases of the junction unmatched. This CDR3 is built from 16 residues. Germline V gene data show CDR1 as SGHNT and CDR2 as YYREEE (reference sequence). The CDR3 DNA reads TGTGCCAGCAGCCCTGGGACTAGCGGGGGTCAAGAGACCCAGTACTTC. Translated: CASSPGTSGGQETQYF.

V usage is TRBV5-1 and J usage is TRBJ2-7; 9 positions agree with TRBD1. V lost 4 bases, J lost 2 bases, and 10 bases stayed unmatched. Germline V CDR1 and CDR2: SGHRS, YFSETQ. The CDR3 consists of 16 residues. CDR3 nucleotides: TGCGCCAGCAGCCCCCTTAGGGGGACAGGGACCTACGAGCAGTACTTC. This gives the protein CASSPLRGTGTYEQYF.

In its sample, this clone was seen a few times. The junction does not match germline at one end; this may be a read error. The chain uses TRBV5-6 and TRBJ1-6, with D possibly matching TRBD1 (5 bases). The CDR3 length is 15 residues. Germline CDR1 is SGHDT and CDR2 is YYEEEE. The CDR3: CASSLGQIYNSPLHF. Written as DNA, the CDR3 is TGTGCCAGCAGTTTGGGGCAGATCTATAATTCACCCCTCCACTTT.

Only one count was recorded for this clone. The chain employs TRBV11-2 and TRBJ1-6, with D perhaps matching TRBD1 (6 bases). With 2 bases removed from V and 7 bases from J, the gap between germline ends came to 9 bases. The CDR3 is 14 amino acids. Per the germline V gene, CDR1 is SGHAT and CDR2 is FQNNGV. CDR3 sequence: CASSLNTGNSPLHF. In nucleotides, the CDR3 is TGTGCCAGCAGCTTAAATACAGGGAATTCACCCCTCCACTTT.

The rearrangement joins TRBV6-1 to TRBJ1-3; D is unresolved. CDR1 MNHNS and CDR2 SASEGT come from the germline V gene. V lost 8 bases and J lost 4, with 9 bases in between. This CDR3 is 12 amino acids long. Here the CDR3 DNA reads TGTGCCAGCGCTACTGAAGGAAACACCATATATTTT. Translation: CASATEGNTIYF.

This chain uses TRBV19 with TRBJ2-5; 12 bases are shared with TRBD2. CDR1 and CDR2 (germline): LNHDA, SQIVND (reference sequence). With V trimmed by 8 bases and J by 5 bases, 9 bases remained unmatched. This CDR3 is 15 amino acids long. The CDR3 here is CASARLAGAAETQYF. The DNA of the CDR3 is TGTGCCAGTGCCCGACTAGCGGGAGCGGCGGAGACCCAGTACTTC.

The chain is built from TRBV11-3 and TRBJ2-1; no firm D call. CDR1 and CDR2 (germline): SGHNT, YENEEA. This CDR3 is 12 amino acids long. Trimming took off 0 bases at V and 10 bases at J, with 7 bases between the two ends. The DNA of the CDR3 is TGTGCCAGCAGCTTAGATGGTCCGGAGCAGTTCTTC. Protein: CASSLDGPEQFF.

This sequence joins TRBV28 and TRBJ2-1, with TRBD2 matching over 10 bases. Germline V gives CDR1 MDHEN, CDR2 SYDVKM. This CDR3 spans 15 amino acids. With 3 bases clipped from V and 6 bases from J, the junction kept 5 bases outside the gene matches. In nucleotides, the CDR3 is TGTGCCAGCAGTTTCCTAGCGGGAGAATCCAATGAGCAGTTCTTC. Its translation: CASSFLAGESNEQFF.

The rearrangement links TRBV27 to TRBJ1-2, with TRBD1 as a possible D gene (6 bases). The CDR3 is 13 residues long. The V gene's germline CDR1 is MNHEY and CDR2 SMNVEV (reference sequence). V lost 6 bases and J 5 bases, leaving 13 bases between the germline ends. DNA of the CDR3: TGTGCCAGCAGACCACAGGGAGAGTATGGCTACACCTTC. This encodes CASRPQGEYGYTF.

The rearrangement uses TRBV28 and TRBJ2-4, with TRBD2 matching 9 bases. The CDR3 is 17 amino acids. Trimming cost V 4 bases and J 1 base; bases outside gene matches: 8. Germline values: CDR1 MDHEN, CDR2 SYDVKM. The CDR3 loop is CASSSRFSGGAKNIQYF. The CDR3 DNA sequence: TGTGCCAGCAGTTCTCGTTTCAGCGGGGGGGCCAAAAACATTCAGTACTTC.

CDR3 sequence: CASLSDGVGHEQYF. CDR3 nucleotide sequence: TGTGCCAGTCTTAGCGACGGGGTCGGCCACGAGCAGTACTTC. The rearrangement joins TRBV6-5 to TRBJ2-7, with a weak D call TRBD2 (5 bases). In germline, CDR1 is MNHEY, CDR2 SVGAGI. V lost 9 bases, J lost 5 bases, and 20 bases lay in between. The CDR3 has 14 residues.

The J gene is TRBJ2-2, the V gene TRBV19; perhaps TRBD1 as D (6 bases). CDR1 and CDR2 from the germline V gene are LNHDA and SQIVND (reference sequence). V shed 1 base and J shed 4 bases, with 10 bases lying between them. The CDR3 runs to 15 residues. CDR3 sequence reads: CASSIARGGTGELFF. CDR3 bases: TGTGCCAGTAGTATAGCCAGGGGCGGCACCGGGGAGCTGTTTTTT.